The clone carrying this T cell receptor (beta chain) was seen once. Other nucleotide sequences from this sample produce the same CDR3. Germline assignment: CDR1 ENHRY and CDR2 SYGVKD. The CDR3 spans 14 residues. V was pared by 7 bases and J by 2 bases, with 6 bases of the junction left unmatched. These data belong to a study of blood T cell repertoires in COVID-19. About the research overall: The study drew acute and convalescent COVID-19 samples from the United States, Italy and Spain.

This table comes from immunoSEQ multiplex PCR, and its TCRdb copy is limited to in-frame clones, with some not included. The data hold just over 250,000 clones, with over 75% observed a single time. Sequencing was carried out using peripheral blood. This clonotype was obtained from a woman aged 65 to 85 with COVID-19, enrolled during active disease. V and J are TRBV10-3 and TRBJ1-1; 8 bases fit TRBD1. The DNA for the CDR3 is TGTGCCATCACCACGGACAGGGTAAACACTGAAGCTTTCTTT. It codes for CAITTDRVNTEAFF.